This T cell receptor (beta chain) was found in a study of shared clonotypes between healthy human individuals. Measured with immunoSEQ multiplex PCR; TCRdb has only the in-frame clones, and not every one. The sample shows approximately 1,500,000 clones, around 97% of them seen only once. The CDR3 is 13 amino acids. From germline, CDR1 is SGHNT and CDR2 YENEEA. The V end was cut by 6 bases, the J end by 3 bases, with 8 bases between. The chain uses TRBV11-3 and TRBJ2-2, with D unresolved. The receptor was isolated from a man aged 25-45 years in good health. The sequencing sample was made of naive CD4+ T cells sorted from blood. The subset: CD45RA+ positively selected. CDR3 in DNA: TGTGCCAGCAGTCTAGTCCACACCGGGGAGCTGTTTTTT. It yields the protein CASSLVHTGELFF.